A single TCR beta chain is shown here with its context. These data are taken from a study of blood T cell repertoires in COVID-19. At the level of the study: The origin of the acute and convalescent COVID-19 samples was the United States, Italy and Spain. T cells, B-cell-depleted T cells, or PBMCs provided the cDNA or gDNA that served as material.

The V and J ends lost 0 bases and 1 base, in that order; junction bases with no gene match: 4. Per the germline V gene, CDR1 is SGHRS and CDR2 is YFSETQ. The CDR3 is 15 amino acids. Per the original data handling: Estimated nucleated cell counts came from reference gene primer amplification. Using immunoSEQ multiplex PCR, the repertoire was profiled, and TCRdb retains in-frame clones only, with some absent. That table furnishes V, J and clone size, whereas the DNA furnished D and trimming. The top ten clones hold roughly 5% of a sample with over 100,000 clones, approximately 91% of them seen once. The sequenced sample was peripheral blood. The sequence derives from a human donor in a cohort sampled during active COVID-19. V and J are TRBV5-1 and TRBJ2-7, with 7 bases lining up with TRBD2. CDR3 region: CASSLEASGSYEQYF. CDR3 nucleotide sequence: TGCGCCAGCAGCTTGGAGGCTAGCGGATCCTACGAGCAGTACTTC.